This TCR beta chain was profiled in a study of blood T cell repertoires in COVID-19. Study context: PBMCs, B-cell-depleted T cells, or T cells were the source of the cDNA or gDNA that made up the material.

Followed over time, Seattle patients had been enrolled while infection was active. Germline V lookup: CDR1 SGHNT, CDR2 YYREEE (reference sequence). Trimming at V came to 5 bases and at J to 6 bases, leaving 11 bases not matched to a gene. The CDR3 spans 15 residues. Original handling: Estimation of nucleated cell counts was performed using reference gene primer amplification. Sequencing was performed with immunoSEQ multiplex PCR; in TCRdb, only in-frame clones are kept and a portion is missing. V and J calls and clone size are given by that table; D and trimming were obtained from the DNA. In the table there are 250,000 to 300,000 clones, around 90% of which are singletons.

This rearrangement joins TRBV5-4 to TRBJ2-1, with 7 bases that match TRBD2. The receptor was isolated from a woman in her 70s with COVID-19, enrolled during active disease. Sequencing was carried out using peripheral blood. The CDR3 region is CASRKWEGRGNEQFF. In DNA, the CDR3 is TGTGCCAGCAGGAAATGGGAGGGCCGGGGCAATGAGCAGTTCTTC.